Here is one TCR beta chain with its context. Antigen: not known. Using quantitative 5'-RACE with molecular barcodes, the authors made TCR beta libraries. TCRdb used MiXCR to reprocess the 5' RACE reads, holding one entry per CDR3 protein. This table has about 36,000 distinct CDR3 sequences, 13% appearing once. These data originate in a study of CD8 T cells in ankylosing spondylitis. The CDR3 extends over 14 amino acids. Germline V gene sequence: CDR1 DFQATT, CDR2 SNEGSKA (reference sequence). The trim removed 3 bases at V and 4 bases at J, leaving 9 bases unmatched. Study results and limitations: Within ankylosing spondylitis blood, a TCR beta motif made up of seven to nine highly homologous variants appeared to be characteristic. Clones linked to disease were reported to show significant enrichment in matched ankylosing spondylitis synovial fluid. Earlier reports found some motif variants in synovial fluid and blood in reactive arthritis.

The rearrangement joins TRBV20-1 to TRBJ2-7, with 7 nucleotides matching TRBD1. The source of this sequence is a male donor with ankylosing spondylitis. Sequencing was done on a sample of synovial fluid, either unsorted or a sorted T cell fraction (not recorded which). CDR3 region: CSASQWDSPYEQYF. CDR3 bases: TGCAGTGCTAGCCAGTGGGACAGCCCTTACGAGCAGTACTTC.